These 17 T cell receptor beta chains originate from one sample sequenced in a study of blood T cell repertoires in COVID-19. The assay was immunoSEQ multiplex PCR, and TCRdb's table has in-frame clones only and misses some. This sample carries around 300,000 clones, about nine tenths of them seen once, and the ten largest clones take just under 0.95%. The sample consisted of peripheral blood. The receptor source for this set is a woman aged 35 to 49 who had recovered from COVID-19.

The chain employs TRBV18 and TRBJ2-1, with TRBD2 identical over 8 bases. CDR3 length: 19 residues. Germline assignment: CDR1 KGHSH and CDR2 LQKENI. Losses at the gene ends were 1 base for V and 0 bases for J; bases not matched to a gene: 11. CDR3 in DNA: TGTGCCAGCTCACCACTTTATGAGACTAGCGACAGCTCCTACAATGAGCAGTTCTTC. It specifies CASSPLYETSDSSYNEQFF.

The CDR3 region is CASSLSPSGHSGANVLTF. The CDR3 DNA reads as TGTGCCAGCAGTTTATCGCCTAGCGGACACTCTGGGGCCAACGTCCTGACTTTC. The V call is TRBV28, the J call TRBJ2-6, with 7 bases lining up with TRBD2. The CDR3 consists of 18 residues. Looked up from germline, CDR1 is MDHEN and CDR2 is SYDVKM. The ends lost 1 base at V and 0 bases at J; junction bases unmatched: 6.

This chain uses TRBV19 with TRBJ2-1, with 7 bases fitting TRBD2. Germline CDR1 and CDR2: LNHDA and SQIVND (reference sequence). The ends lost 3 bases at V and 4 bases at J; junction bases unmatched: 6. The CDR3 loop spans 15 amino acids. CDR3 in DNA: TGTGCCAGTAGTATTGGCGGGAGCACTTACAATGAGCAGTTCTTC. Protein product: CASSIGGSTYNEQFF.

The chain joins TRBV11-2 to TRBJ2-5; D is undetermined. CDR1 is SGHAT, CDR2 FQNNGV, per germline. The V and J ends lost 4 bases and 3 bases respectively, with 6 bases between them. The CDR3 loop spans 12 amino acids. The CDR3 here is CASSWAEETQYF. The CDR3 coding sequence is TGTGCCAGCAGCTGGGCCGAAGAGACCCAGTACTTC.

The genes are TRBV3-1 (or the pseudogene TRBV3-2) and TRBJ1-1; D unclear. This CDR3 is built from 13 residues. CDR1 and CDR2 (germline): LGHDT, YNNKEL (reference sequence). Trimming shortened V by 1 base and J by 1 base, and 4 bases separated the two germline ends. The CDR3 here is CASSQAGNTEAFF. DNA for the CDR3: TGTGCCAGCAGCCAAGCAGGGAACACTGAAGCTTTCTTT.

In its sample, this clone was seen a few times. The chain joins TRBV5-6 to TRBJ2-1; TRBD2 is a possible D gene (5 bases). The length of the CDR3 is 18 residues. V was pared by 4 bases and J by 8 bases, with 28 bases between. Germline CDR1 reads SGHDT; CDR2 reads YYEEEE. The CDR3 region is CASSDHPPTRFGIHEQFF. CDR3 nucleotide sequence: TGTGCCAGCAGCGACCACCCCCCGACCCGGTTCGGGATACATGAGCAGTTCTTC. Variable domain in full (rest from reference TRBV5-6 and TRBJ2-1): DAGVTQSPTHLIKTRGQQVTLRCSPKSGHDTVSWYQQALGQGPQFIFQYYEEEERQRGNFPDRFSGHQFPNYSSELNVNALLLGDSALYLCASSDHPPTRFGIHEQFFGPGTRLTVL.

The J gene is TRBJ2-1, the V gene TRBV27; 12 bases map to TRBD2. CDR3 length: 16 amino acids. The V gene's germline CDR1 is MNHEY and CDR2 SMNVEV (reference sequence). V was pared by 2 bases and J by 5 bases, with 4 bases of the junction left unmatched. For the CDR3, the DNA is TGTGCCAGCAGTTTAGCGGGACTAGCGGGCCACAATGAGCAGTTCTTC. Translating gives CASSLAGLAGHNEQFF.

The chain has TRBV12-5 and TRBJ2-5; D possibly corresponds to TRBD2 (6 bases). The CDR3 has 15 amino acids. Germline V gene sequence: CDR1 LGHNT, CDR2 FRNRAP. Deletions cut 1 base from V and 4 bases from J, with 13 bases between. The CDR3 DNA reads TGTGCTAGTGGTTTGGGGTTGGCGGGATTAGAGACCCAGTACTTC. Translated, it gives CASGLGLAGLETQYF.

V is TRBV19 and J is TRBJ1-5, with 9 bases aligning to TRBD1. V trimming: 6 bases; J trimming: 6 bases; junction bases outside the gene matches: 6. CDR3 size: 14 residues. Germline assignment: CDR1 LNHDA and CDR2 SQIVND (reference sequence). The CDR3 DNA reads TGTGCCAGTAGGGGACAGGGTGGGGGTCAGCCCCAGCATTTT. The encoded protein is CASRGQGGGQPQHF.

The chain employs TRBV4-1 and TRBJ1-2; TRBD1 is a possible D gene (5 bases). Trimming took 4 bases from V and 1 from J, leaving 19 bases between them. This CDR3 has 17 amino acids. Germline CDR1 reads MGHRA; CDR2 reads YSYEKL. CDR3 sequence reads: CASSLRAGSGDNYGYTF. The CDR3 bases are TGCGCCAGCAGCCTTAGGGCAGGCTCGGGGGATAACTATGGCTACACCTTC.

This CDR3 reads CASSRVAGGSGELFF. CDR3 coding DNA: TGTGCCAGCAGCCGAGTAGCGGGAGGATCCGGGGAGCTGTTTTTT. The rearrangement links TRBV3-1 (or the pseudogene TRBV3-2) to TRBJ2-2; 10 bases map to TRBD2. The junction had 5 bases not matched to a gene; V was cut back by 4 bases and J by 6 bases. Germline V lookup: CDR1 LGHDT, CDR2 YNNKEL (reference sequence). The CDR3 runs to 15 residues.

The chain uses TRBV5-8 and TRBJ2-2, with 10 bases matching TRBD2. J lost 1 base, V lost 4 bases, and 4 bases had no gene match. CDR3 length equals 16 residues. Germline CDR1 SGHTS, CDR2 YDEGEE. CDR3: CASSDRLAGNTGELFF. The CDR3 DNA reads TGTGCCAGCAGCGACCGACTAGCGGGGAACACCGGGGAGCTGTTTTTT.

This clone was seen only once. CDR3 sequence reads: CASSVMDTTYEQYF. As DNA, the CDR3 is TGTGCCAGCAGCGTAATGGACACTACCTACGAGCAGTACTTC. The chain uses TRBV9 and TRBJ2-7; D is perhaps TRBD1 (5 bases). V lost 1 base and J lost 2, with 10 bases in between. This CDR3 has 14 residues. The germline gives CDR1 SGDLS, CDR2 YYNGEE.

DNA for the CDR3: TGTGCCAGCAACCCGGCAGACATGAACACTGAAGCTTTCTTT. It encodes CASNPADMNTEAFF. The chain is built from TRBV2 and TRBJ1-1; no reliable D call. The CDR3 is 14 amino acids. In germline, CDR1 is SNHLY, CDR2 FYNNEI. V was shortened by 7 bases and J by 0 bases, with 12 bases between the two germline ends.

The V call is TRBV9, the J call TRBJ2-2, with 12 nucleotides matching TRBD2. The germline V gene has CDR1 SGDLS and CDR2 YYNGEE. This CDR3 comprises 14 residues. Germline trimming cut 4 bases from V and 6 bases from J; bases unmatched to any gene: 1. Here the CDR3 DNA reads TGTGCCAGCAGCTCTAGCGGGAGGGCCGGGGAGCTGTTTTTT. Translation gives CASSSSGRAGELFF.

The chain employs TRBV11-3 and TRBJ2-1, with 11 bases identical to TRBD2. There are 16 residues in the CDR3. The germline CDR1 and CDR2 sequences are SGHNT and YENEEA. V lost 5 bases, J lost 4 bases, and 7 bases stayed unmatched. For the CDR3, the DNA is TGTGCCAGCAGCCCACTGGGACTAGCGGAGTACAATGAGCAGTTCTTC. As protein: CASSPLGLAEYNEQFF. The full variable domain, with the rest looked up from reference TRBV11-3 and TRBJ2-1, is EAGVVQSPRYKIIEKKQPVAFWCNPISGHNTLYWYLQNLGQGPELLIRYENEEAVDDSQLPKDRFSAERLKGVDSTLKIQPAELGDSAVYLCASSPLGLAEYNEQFFGPGTRLTVL.

V is TRBV7-2 and J is TRBJ2-2, with D perhaps matching TRBD2 (5 bases). This CDR3 region has 16 residues. The ends were cut back, 1 base at V and 6 bases at J, with 15 bases in the middle. The V gene's germline CDR1 is SGHTA and CDR2 FQGNSA. CDR3 protein: CASSLGASGPPGELFF. The CDR3 nucleotides read TGTGCCAGCAGCTTAGGGGCAAGCGGCCCCCCCGGGGAGCTGTTTTTT. Full variable domain (remainder filled in from reference TRBV7-2 and TRBJ2-2): GAGVSQSPSNKVTEKGKDVELRCDPISGHTALYWYRQSLGQGLEFLIYFQGNSAPDKSGLPSDRFSAERTGGSVSTLTIQRTQQEDSAVYLCASSLGASGPPGELFFGEGSRLTVL.